Reported below is one TCR beta chain. The antigen is undetermined. The RNA, 0.5 to 1 ug, was put through reverse transcription using random hexamers. A single record per CDR3 protein comes from TCRdb applying MiXCR to the immunoSEQ multiplex PCR reads. The data hold more than 110,000 distinct CDR3 sequences, with 95% observed a single time. The V gene's germline CDR1 is SGHTA and CDR2 FQGNSA. The CDR3 runs to 12 residues. V gave up 3 bases and J gave up 2 bases, with 4 bases separating them. The data stem from a study of CD8 T cells in Susac syndrome. Study findings and constraints: None of the CD4+ T cell repertoires in Susac syndrome showed clonal expansion.

Sample: CD4+ T cells from PBMCs. This sequence was found in a human donor with Susac syndrome. This sequence joins TRBV7-2 and TRBJ2-5; D uncertain. CDR3 coding DNA: TGTGCCAGCAGCTTCTGGCAAGAGACCCAGTACTTC. Translated: CASSFWQETQYF.